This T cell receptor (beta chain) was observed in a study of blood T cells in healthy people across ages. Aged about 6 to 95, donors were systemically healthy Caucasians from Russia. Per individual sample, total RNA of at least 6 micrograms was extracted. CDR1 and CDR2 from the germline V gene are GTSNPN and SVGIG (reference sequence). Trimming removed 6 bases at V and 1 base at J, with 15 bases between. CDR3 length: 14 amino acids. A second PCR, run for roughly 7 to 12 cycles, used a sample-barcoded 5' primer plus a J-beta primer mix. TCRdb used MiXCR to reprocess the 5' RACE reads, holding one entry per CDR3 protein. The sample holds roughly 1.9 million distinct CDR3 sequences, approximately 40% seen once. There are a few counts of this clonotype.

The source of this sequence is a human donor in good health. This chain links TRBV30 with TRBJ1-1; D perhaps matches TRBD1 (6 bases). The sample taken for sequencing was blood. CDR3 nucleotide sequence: TGTGCCTGCAGGGGCCCGATATCGAACACTGAAGCTTTCTTT. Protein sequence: CACRGPISNTEAFF.